This T cell receptor (beta chain) stems from a study of OX40 agonist ivuxolimab in advanced cancers. Across the study: A male proportion of over 70% was recorded, with mean age approximately 57 years and range about 23 to 90. Therapy given before enrollment (anti-PD-1, anti-PD-L1 or anti-CTLA-4) was allowed, and around 41% had some. Findings and limits, study-wide: The study found among the lowest clonal expansion in partial responders at 0.1-3.0 mg/kg. Also showing low normalized T-cell clonal expansion were some of the nonresponders.

This clone was observed a few times. Its antigen is not known. V lost 2 bases, J lost 5 bases, and 12 bases lay in between. The CDR3 spans 14 residues. Germline V gene lookup returns CDR1 SEHNR and CDR2 FQNEAQ (reference sequence). Libraries were prepared by immunoSEQ multiplex PCR; TCRdb keeps only in-frame clonotypes and omits some of them. The sample comprises around 77,000 clones, about 73% of which are singletons, and about 5.4% rests with the top ten. The sample in question was CD4+ or CD8+ T cells sorted from blood, obtained in a trial of the OX40 agonist ivuxolimab. This sequence was found in an adult with an advanced solid tumor such as melanoma, head and neck, liver or kidney cancer. This chain joins TRBV7-9 and TRBJ1-1, with D possibly matching TRBD1 (5 bases). In DNA form, the CDR3 reads TGTGCCAGCAGCTTAAATCAGGGATTGACTGAAGCTTTCTTT. Translation: CASSLNQGLTEAFF.